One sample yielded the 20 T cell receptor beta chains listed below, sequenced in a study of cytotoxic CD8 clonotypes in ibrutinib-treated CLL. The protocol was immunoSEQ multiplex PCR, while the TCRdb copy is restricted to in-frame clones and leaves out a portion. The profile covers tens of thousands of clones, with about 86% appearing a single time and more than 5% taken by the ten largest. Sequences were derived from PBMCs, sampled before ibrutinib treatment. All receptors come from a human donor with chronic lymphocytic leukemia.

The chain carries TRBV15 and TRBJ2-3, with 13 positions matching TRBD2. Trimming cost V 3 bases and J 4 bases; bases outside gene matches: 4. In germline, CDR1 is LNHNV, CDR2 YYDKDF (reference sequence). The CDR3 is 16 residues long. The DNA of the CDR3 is TGTGCCACCAGCAGGGGACTAGCGGGAACGGCAGATACGCAGTATTTT. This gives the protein CATSRGLAGTADTQYF.

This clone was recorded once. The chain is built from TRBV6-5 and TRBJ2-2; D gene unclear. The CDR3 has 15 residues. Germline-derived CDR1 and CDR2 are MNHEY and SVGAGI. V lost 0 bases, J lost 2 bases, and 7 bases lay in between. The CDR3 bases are TGTGCCAGCAGTTACTCAGTCAGTAACACCGGGGAGCTGTTTTTT. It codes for CASSYSVSNTGELFF.

CDR3 DNA: TGTGCCAGCACAATCTGGAGCAATCAGCCCCAGCATTTT. Its translation: CASTIWSNQPQHF. The chain employs TRBV6-5 and TRBJ1-5; unclear D gene. V was shortened by 7 bases and J by 1 base, with 8 bases between the two germline ends. This CDR3 is 13 amino acids long. From germline, CDR1 is MNHEY and CDR2 SVGAGI.

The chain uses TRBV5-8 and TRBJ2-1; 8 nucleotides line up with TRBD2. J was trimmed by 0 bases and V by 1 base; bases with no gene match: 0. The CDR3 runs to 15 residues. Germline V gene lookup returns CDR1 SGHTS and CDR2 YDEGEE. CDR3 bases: TGTGCCAGCAGCTTGCGGGAGGGCTCCTACAATGAGCAGTTCTTC. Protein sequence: CASSLREGSYNEQFF.

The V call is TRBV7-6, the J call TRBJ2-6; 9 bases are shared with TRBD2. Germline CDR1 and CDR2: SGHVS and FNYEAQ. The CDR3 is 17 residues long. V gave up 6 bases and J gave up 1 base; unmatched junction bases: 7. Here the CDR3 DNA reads TGTGCCAGCAGTTATATAGCGGGAGAGTCTGGGGCCAACGTCCTGACTTTC. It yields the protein CASSYIAGESGANVLTF.

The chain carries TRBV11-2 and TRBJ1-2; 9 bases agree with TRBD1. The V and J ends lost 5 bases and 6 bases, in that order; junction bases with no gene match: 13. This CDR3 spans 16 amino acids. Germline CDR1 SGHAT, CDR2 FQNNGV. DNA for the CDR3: TGTGCCAGCAGCCGATCGATTGGACAGGGGCGGGATGGCTACACCTTC. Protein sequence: CASSRSIGQGRDGYTF.

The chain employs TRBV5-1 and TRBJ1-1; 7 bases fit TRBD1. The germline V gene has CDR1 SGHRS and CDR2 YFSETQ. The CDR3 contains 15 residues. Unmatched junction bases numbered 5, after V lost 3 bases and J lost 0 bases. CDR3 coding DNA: TGCGCCAGCAGCTCGCGGGACAGACTGAACACTGAAGCTTTCTTT. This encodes CASSSRDRLNTEAFF. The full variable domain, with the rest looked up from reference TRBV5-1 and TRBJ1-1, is KAGVTQTPRYLIKTRGQQVTLSCSPISGHRSVSWYQQTPGQGLQFLFEYFSETQRNKGNFPGRFSGRQFSNSRSEMNVSTLELGDSALYLCASSSRDRLNTEAFFGQGTRLTVV.

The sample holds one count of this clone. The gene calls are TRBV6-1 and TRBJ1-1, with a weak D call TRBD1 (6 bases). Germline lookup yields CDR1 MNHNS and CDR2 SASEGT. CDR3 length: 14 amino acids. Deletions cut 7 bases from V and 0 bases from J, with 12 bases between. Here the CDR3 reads CASITDSMNTEAFF. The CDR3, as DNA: TGTGCCAGCATCACGGACAGTATGAACACTGAAGCTTTCTTT.

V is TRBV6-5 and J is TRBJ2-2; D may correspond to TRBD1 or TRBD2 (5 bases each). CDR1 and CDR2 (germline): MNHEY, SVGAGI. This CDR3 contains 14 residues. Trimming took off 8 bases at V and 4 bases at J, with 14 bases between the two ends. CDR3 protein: CASWRSGGTGELFF. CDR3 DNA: TGTGCCAGCTGGAGGTCTGGGGGCACCGGGGAGCTGTTTTTT.

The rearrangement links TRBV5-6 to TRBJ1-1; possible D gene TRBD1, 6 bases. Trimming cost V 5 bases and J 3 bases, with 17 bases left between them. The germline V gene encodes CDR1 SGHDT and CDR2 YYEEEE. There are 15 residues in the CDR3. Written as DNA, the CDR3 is TGTGCCAGCAGAATAACACAGGGTCTTGACACTGAAGCTTTCTTT. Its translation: CASRITQGLDTEAFF.

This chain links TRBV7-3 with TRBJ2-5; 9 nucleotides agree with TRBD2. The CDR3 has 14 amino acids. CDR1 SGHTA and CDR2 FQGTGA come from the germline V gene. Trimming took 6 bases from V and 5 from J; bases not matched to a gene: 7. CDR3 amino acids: CASSLLAGVETQYF. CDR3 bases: TGTGCCAGCAGTTTATTAGCGGGAGTGGAGACCCAGTACTTC.

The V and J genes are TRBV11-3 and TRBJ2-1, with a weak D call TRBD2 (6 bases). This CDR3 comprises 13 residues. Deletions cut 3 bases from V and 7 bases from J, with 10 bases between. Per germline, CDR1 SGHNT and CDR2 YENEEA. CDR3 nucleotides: TGTGCCAGCAGCTTGGGGGGATGGAATGAGCAGTTCTTC. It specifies CASSLGGWNEQFF.

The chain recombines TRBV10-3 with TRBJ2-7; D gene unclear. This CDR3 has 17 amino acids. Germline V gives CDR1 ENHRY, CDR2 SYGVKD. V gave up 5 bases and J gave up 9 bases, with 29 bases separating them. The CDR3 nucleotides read TGTGCCATCAGTCCCAAATCTAATACCGCCGCGGTAAACGGGCAGTACTTC. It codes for CAISPKSNTAAVNGQYF.

CDR3 nucleotides: TGTGCCAGCAGCTTGTTGGACAGGGTTCTTTTGAACACTGAAGCTTTCTTT. It specifies CASSLLDRVLLNTEAFF. The chain is built from TRBV5-6 and TRBJ1-1; 8 nucleotides line up with TRBD1. The junction had 8 bases not matched to a gene; V was cut back by 1 base and J by 0 bases. This CDR3 has 17 amino acids. The germline CDR1 and CDR2 sequences are SGHDT and YYEEEE.

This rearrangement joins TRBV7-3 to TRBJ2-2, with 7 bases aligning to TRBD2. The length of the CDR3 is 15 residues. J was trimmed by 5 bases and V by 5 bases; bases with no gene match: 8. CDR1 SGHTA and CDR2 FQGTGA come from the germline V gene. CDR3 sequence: CASSAWRGNTGELFF. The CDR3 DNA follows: TGTGCCAGCAGCGCGTGGCGGGGGAATACCGGGGAGCTGTTTTTT.

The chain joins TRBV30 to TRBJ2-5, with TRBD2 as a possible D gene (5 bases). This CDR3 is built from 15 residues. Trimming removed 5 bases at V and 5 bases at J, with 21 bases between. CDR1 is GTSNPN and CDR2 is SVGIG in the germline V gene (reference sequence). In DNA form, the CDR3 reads TGTGCCTGGGATCTGGGGAGCGGAGGTTGGGAGACCCAGTACTTC. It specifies CAWDLGSGGWETQYF.

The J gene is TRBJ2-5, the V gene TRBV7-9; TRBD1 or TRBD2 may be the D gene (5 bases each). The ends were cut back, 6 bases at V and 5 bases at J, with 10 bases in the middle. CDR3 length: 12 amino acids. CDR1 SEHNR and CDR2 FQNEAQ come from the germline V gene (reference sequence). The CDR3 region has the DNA TGTGCCAGCAGGAGAGGGGAGGAGACCCAGTACTTC. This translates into CASRRGEETQYF. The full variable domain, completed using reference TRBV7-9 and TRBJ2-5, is DTGVSQNPRHKITKRGQNVTFRCDPISEHNRLYWYRQTLGQGPEFLTYFQNEAQLEKSRLLSDRFSAERPKGSFSTLEIQRTEQGDSAMYLCASRRGEETQYFGPGTRLLVL.

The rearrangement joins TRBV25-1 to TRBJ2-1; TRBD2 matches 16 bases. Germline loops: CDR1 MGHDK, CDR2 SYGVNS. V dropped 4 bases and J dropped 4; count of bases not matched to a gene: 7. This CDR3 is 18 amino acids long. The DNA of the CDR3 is TGTGCCAGCAGTGGCGGGACTAGCGGGAGGGGAAAATACAATGAGCAGTTCTTC. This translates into CASSGGTSGRGKYNEQFF.

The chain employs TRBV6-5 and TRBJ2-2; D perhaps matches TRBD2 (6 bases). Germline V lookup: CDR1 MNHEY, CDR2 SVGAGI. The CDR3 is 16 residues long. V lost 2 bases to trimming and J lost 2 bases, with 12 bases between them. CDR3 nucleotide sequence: TGTGCCAGCAGTTACGACGCGGGATATAACACCGGGGAGCTGTTTTTT. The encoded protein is CASSYDAGYNTGELFF.

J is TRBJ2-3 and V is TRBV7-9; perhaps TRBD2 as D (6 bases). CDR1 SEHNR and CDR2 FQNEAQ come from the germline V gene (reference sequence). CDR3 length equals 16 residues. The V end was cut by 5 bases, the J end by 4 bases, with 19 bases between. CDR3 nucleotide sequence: TGTGCCAGCAGCCCTGCCGTCGGAGGGTTTGCAGATACGCAGTATTTT. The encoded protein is CASSPAVGGFADTQYF. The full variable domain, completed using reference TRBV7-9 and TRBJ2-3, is DTGVSQNPRHKITKRGQNVTFRCDPISEHNRLYWYRQTLGQGPEFLTYFQNEAQLEKSRLLSDRFSAERPKGSFSTLEIQRTEQGDSAMYLCASSPAVGGFADTQYFGPGTRLTVL.